A single sample is the source of the 11 T cell receptor beta chains below, sequenced in a study of blood T cell repertoires in COVID-19. Using immunoSEQ multiplex PCR, the repertoire was profiled, and TCRdb retains in-frame clones only, with some absent. Counted here are fewer than 250,000 clones, 70% to 90% occurring once; the ten biggest clones make up just over 0.7%. Sequenced input: peripheral blood. The origin of the receptors is a man in his forties or fifties with acute or convalescent COVID-19.

The chain has TRBV19 and TRBJ2-7, with 8 bases that match TRBD1. Germline V CDR1 and CDR2: LNHDA, SQIVND (reference sequence). V lost 7 bases, J lost 6 bases, and 11 bases stayed unmatched. This CDR3 has 14 residues. The DNA for the CDR3 is TGTGCCAGTAATGCCCTGGGACAGGAAAGCGAGCAGTACTTC. This sequence encodes CASNALGQESEQYF.

This chain joins TRBV2 and TRBJ1-2; maybe TRBD1 (6 bases). CDR1 and CDR2 from the germline V gene are SNHLY and FYNNEI. This CDR3 is 15 amino acids long. Between the trimmed V and J ends, which lost 7 bases and 4 bases, there was a span of 19 bases. The CDR3 nucleotides are TGTGCCAGCAATGTCAACGAAGGACAGTTCTATGGCTACACCTTC. It translates to CASNVNEGQFYGYTF.

This sequence joins TRBV25-1 and TRBJ2-7; 8 bases agree with TRBD1. This CDR3 is 15 amino acids long. V lost 4 bases and J lost 1; bases outside the gene matches: 6. Germline V gene lookup returns CDR1 MGHDK and CDR2 SYGVNS. CDR3 nucleotide sequence: TGTGCCAGCAGTGCGTCGGACAGGGTTTCCTACGAGCAGTACTTC. This codes for CASSASDRVSYEQYF.

CDR3 DNA: TGTGCCAGCAGAACAAACAGGGAACGGGGCTACACCTTC. It encodes CASRTNRERGYTF. This chain uses TRBV6-5 with TRBJ1-2, with D tentatively TRBD1 (6 bases). Germline-derived CDR1 and CDR2 are MNHEY and SVGAGI. There are 13 residues in the CDR3. Trimming cost V 6 bases and J 8 bases, with 16 bases left between them.

This chain connects TRBV5-4 to TRBJ2-3; 10 nucleotides align to TRBD1. J gave up 1 base and V 4 bases, and 3 bases lay outside the gene matches. From germline, CDR1 is SGHNT and CDR2 YYREEE (reference sequence). The CDR3 contains 15 residues. In nucleotides, the CDR3 is TGTGCCAGCAGCGGAGGGACAGGGGGCACAGATACGCAGTATTTT. Its translation: CASSGGTGGTDTQYF.

J is TRBJ2-7 and V is TRBV6-5; D call uncertain. This CDR3 has 14 residues. Per the germline V gene, CDR1 is MNHEY and CDR2 is SVGAGI. V gave up 2 bases and J gave up 0 bases, with 8 bases separating them. CDR3 sequence reads: CASSYTGPSYEQYF. The CDR3 DNA sequence: TGTGCCAGCAGTTACACGGGTCCCTCCTACGAGCAGTACTTC.

This clone has at least ten counts. V and J are TRBV29-1 and TRBJ1-1; the match to TRBD1 covers 8 bases. CDR1 and CDR2 from the germline V gene are SQVTM and ANQGSEA. The V segment lost 3 bases and the J segment 2 bases; nucleotides outside the gene matches: 11. The CDR3 runs to 16 residues. CDR3 DNA: TGCAGCGTTGATGGCAGGGGGCTAATGGGAAACACTGAAGCTTTCTTT. Protein: CSVDGRGLMGNTEAFF.

The chain recombines TRBV18 with TRBJ2-4; tentatively, D is TRBD2 (5 bases). Looked up from germline, CDR1 is KGHSH and CDR2 is LQKENI. The ends were cut back, 2 bases at V and 1 base at J, with 12 bases in the middle. The CDR3 has 16 amino acids. Here the CDR3 reads CASSPGRARAKNIQYF. The CDR3 bases are TGTGCCAGCTCACCAGGGCGGGCTCGGGCCAAAAACATTCAGTACTTC.

The rearrangement joins TRBV21-1 to TRBJ1-6; TRBD1, the table's D call, lacks a check against the DNA. TRBV21-1 is deemed a pseudogene. This CDR3 spans 15 amino acids. The CDR3 here is CASSVPHRGNSPLHF. DNA of the CDR3: TGTGCCAGCAGCGTACCCCACAGGGGTAATTCACCCCTCCACTTT.

The genes are TRBV7-8 and TRBJ1-2; unclear D gene. The V gene lost 1 base and the J gene lost 7 bases, with 13 bases spanning the gap. The germline gives CDR1 SGHVS, CDR2 FQNEAQ. This CDR3 region has 14 residues. This chain's CDR3 is CASSLVSRRGGYTF. The CDR3, as DNA: TGTGCCAGCAGCTTAGTGTCTCGTCGGGGTGGCTACACCTTC.

This chain connects TRBV28 to TRBJ2-5, with no clear D. Deletions cut 1 base from V and 5 bases from J, with 14 bases between. The CDR3 consists of 15 residues. Germline loops: CDR1 MDHEN, CDR2 SYDVKM. CDR3 in amino acids: CASSLSPDVWETQYF. DNA for the CDR3: TGTGCCAGCAGTTTATCCCCAGATGTTTGGGAGACCCAGTACTTC.